This T cell receptor (beta chain) derives from a study of blood T cell repertoires in COVID-19. Study summary: The samples span acute and convalescent COVID-19 from the United States, Italy and Spain.

The V end was cut by 7 bases, the J end by 3 bases, with 9 bases between. CDR3 length equals 12 residues. Germline V gives CDR1 SQVTM, CDR2 ANQGSEA. In the original processing: Amplification of reference gene primers was used by the study to estimate nucleated cell counts. Method: immunoSEQ multiplex PCR; TCRdb's copy keeps in-frame clones and lacks some. That table furnishes V, J and clone size, whereas the DNA furnished D and trimming. Here the sample spans a few hundred thousand clones, more than 70% being singletons. This TCR came from a man aged 35 to 55 in a cohort exposed to, infected with or recovered from COVID-19 (not recorded which). The material sequenced was PBMCs or T cells enriched from blood (not recorded which). The chain recombines TRBV29-1 with TRBJ1-4; D remains ambiguous. The CDR3 DNA sequence: TGCAGCGCGGACGGGGCTAATGAAAAACTGTTTTTT. It specifies CSADGANEKLFF.